This TCR beta chain appears in the sequencing data of a study of regulatory T cells (dated by TCRdb to 2016 to 2019). Background on the whole study: The study compared T-cell receptor beta repertoires of sorted regulatory, conventional CD4+ and CD8+ T cells in CD3G-deficient patients with those in healthy controls.

Comment on this clone: It has no known antigen specificity. No per-base quality is available; no much larger clone lies one base away.

The CDR3 numbers 16 residues from cysteine through phenylalanine. The CDR3 DNA has 48 bases and is translated from base 1. For CDR1 and CDR2, the germline V gene lists KGHSH and LQKENI. V drops 3 bases and J drops 2 bases, leaving 16 bases in between. All CD3G-deficient patients had evidence of autoimmunity, which was more severe in two of the patients. Patients ranged from 2 to 39 years of age at testing and had reduced naive and increased memory CD4+ and CD8+ T-cell proportions. CD4+ cells were FACS-sorted into CD25-high CD127-low regulatory T cells and CD25-low CD127-high conventional CD4+ T cells. A handful of individuals with CD3G deficiency made up the patient group. An international network of physicians across the United States, Europe and Asia provided the patient samples and clinical data. Peripheral blood mononuclear cells were isolated by Ficoll density separation. In the multiplex PCR, 52 forward TRBV primers and 13 reverse TRBJ primers were used, and assay-based and computational corrections were applied for amplification bias. Within the immunoSEQ assay, multiplex PCR amplified rearranged TRB loci from genomic DNA. Sequencing of the TRB amplicons was done on an Illumina HiSeq platform. As for the authors' bioinformatics: Custom algorithms error-filtered the raw sequences and aligned them to reference gene sequences, after which the immunoSEQ online tools were used for analysis. Frequencies of productive and nonproductive TRB rearrangements were assessed among unique sequences as well as among total sequences. Hydrophobicity and amino acid composition of residues 6 and 7 within the TRB CDR3 were used to estimate the potential for self-reactivity. Prism software was used to run t tests, Mann-Whitney tests or two-way ANOVA for comparisons between groups. Not all clones reach the TCRdb copy of this immuneACCESS table, which keeps in-frame sequences only. Checked studies attribute under half of the gap to unresolved V genes and leave the rest unexplained. The V and J calls and clone size were taken over from that table, and D and trimming were inferred from the DNA. A total of tens of thousands of clones appear in this sample, about nine tenths of them only once. In total, the top ten clones hold 2.4% of the sample.

Findings and caveats that apply to the study as a whole: Hydrophobic residues at CDR3 positions 6 and 7 were enriched in conventional CD4+ T cells from CD3G-deficient patients, suggesting more self-reactive specificities. Restricted unique TRB V-J pairs and skewed V and J gene usage were observed in patient repertoires, most markedly in regulatory T cells.

The sample comprised conventional CD4+ T cells sorted from blood. The sequence derives from a person aged 18 to 29 with CD3G deficiency. This chain joins TRBV18 to TRBJ2-5; a weak D assignment points to TRBD2 (5 bases agree). The CDR3 has the sequence CASSPSRLSGQETQYF. The nucleotides are TGTGCCAGCTCACCCTCCCGACTATCGGGTCAAGAGACCCAGTACTTC. Where the CDR3 stops, the reference TRBV18 and TRBJ2-5 genes take over; the full variable domain is NAGVMQNPRHLVRRRGQEARLRCSPMKGHSHVYWYRQLPEEGLKFMVYLQKENIIDESGMPKERFSAEFPKEGPSILRIQQVVRGDSAAYFCASSPSRLSGQETQYFGPGTRLLVL.